A single sample gave rise to the 7 T cell receptor beta chains below, sequenced in a study of cytomegalovirus exposure and HLA in healthy donors. Method: immunoSEQ multiplex PCR; TCRdb's copy keeps in-frame clones and lacks some. The sample has some 130,000 clones; 70% to 85% are singletons. The source material was PBMCs. The receptors were sampled from a man between 25 and 39 years old in good health and CMV-seropositive.

A few counts support this clone. Other DNA sequences in the sample encode the same CDR3. This chain connects TRBV4-3 to TRBJ1-1; TRBD1 is a possible D gene (6 bases). This CDR3 spans 13 amino acids. Germline lookup yields CDR1 LGHNA and CDR2 YSLEER. V was trimmed by 4 bases and J by 5 bases, leaving 11 bases between them. This CDR3 reads CASSLTGRTEAFF. For the CDR3, the DNA is TGCGCCAGCAGCCTTACAGGGAGAACTGAAGCTTTCTTT.

The V and J genes are TRBV6-5 and TRBJ1-4, with 9 bases lining up with TRBD1. CDR1 is MNHEY and CDR2 is SVGAGI in the germline V gene. The CDR3 totals 14 residues. The ends lost 6 bases at V and 7 bases at J; junction bases unmatched: 6. The CDR3 sequence is CASSSTGGFEKLFF. The CDR3 coding sequence is TGTGCCAGCAGCTCTACAGGGGGCTTTGAAAAACTGTTTTTT.

This clone was observed a few times. The germline gene is not matched at one end of the junction; a read error may be the cause. The gene calls are TRBV2 and TRBJ1-3; 8 positions match TRBD1. The germline gives CDR1 SNHLY, CDR2 FYNNEI. The CDR3 has 13 amino acids. CDR3 protein: CASSEEVGRGLIF. The CDR3, as DNA: TGTGCCAGCAGTGAAGAAGTGGGCAGGGGGCTTATTTTT.

The chain links TRBV7-2 to TRBJ1-5; 7 bases are a match to TRBD1. The trim removed 2 bases at V and 5 bases at J, leaving 15 bases unmatched. The CDR3 is 18 residues long. CDR1 is SGHTA, CDR2 FQGNSA, per germline. The CDR3 nucleotides are TGTGCCAGCAGCTTATCAGCTTACGAGACAGGGCGCGATCAGCCCCAGCATTTT. Its protein product is CASSLSAYETGRDQPQHF.

This clone was seen only a few times. V gene TRBV6-1 combines with J gene TRBJ1-2; D gene uncertain. The CDR3 is made up of 13 amino acids. CDR1 and CDR2 from the germline V gene are MNHNS and SASEGT. Deletions cut 3 bases from V and 4 bases from J, with 9 bases between. CDR3 sequence reads: CASSEKGSYGYTF. The CDR3, as DNA: TGTGCCAGCAGTGAGAAAGGGAGCTATGGCTACACCTTC.

This sequence joins TRBV28 and TRBJ1-5; tentative D call: TRBD1 (6 bases). V was shortened by 7 bases and J by 6 bases, with 16 bases between the two germline ends. The CDR3 has 14 residues. Germline assignment: CDR1 MDHEN and CDR2 SYDVKM. CDR3 bases: TGTGCCAGCACCAAGGGGGGGGCCGGTCAGCCCCAGCATTTT. It encodes CASTKGGAGQPQHF.

In this sample, this clone turned up many times. The V gene is TRBV5-6, the J gene TRBJ1-2; 9 bases align to TRBD1. This CDR3 is built from 16 residues. CDR1 is SGHDT, CDR2 YYEEEE, per germline. Germline trimming cut 1 base from V and 4 bases from J; bases unmatched to any gene: 8. CDR3 nucleotide sequence: TGTGCCAGCAGCTTGTGGGACAGGGTGGCCCTCTATGGCTACACCTTC. Encoded protein: CASSLWDRVALYGYTF.